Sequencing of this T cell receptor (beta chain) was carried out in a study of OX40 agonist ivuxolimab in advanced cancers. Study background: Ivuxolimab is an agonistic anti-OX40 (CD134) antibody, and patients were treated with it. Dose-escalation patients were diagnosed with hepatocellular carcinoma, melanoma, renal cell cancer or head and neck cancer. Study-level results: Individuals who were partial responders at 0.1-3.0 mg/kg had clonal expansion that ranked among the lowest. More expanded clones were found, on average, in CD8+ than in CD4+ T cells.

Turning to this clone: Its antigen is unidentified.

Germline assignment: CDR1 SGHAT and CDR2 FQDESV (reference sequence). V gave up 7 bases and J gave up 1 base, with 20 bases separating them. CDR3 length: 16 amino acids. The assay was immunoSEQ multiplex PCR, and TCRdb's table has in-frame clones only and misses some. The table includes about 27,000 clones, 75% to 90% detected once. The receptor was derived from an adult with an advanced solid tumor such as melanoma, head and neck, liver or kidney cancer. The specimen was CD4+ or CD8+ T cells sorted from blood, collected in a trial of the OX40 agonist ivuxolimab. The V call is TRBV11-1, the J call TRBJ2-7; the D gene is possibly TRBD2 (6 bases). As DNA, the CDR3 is TGTGCCAGCACTCCCCGAGGGGAGGTTTGGTCCTACGAGCAGTACTTC. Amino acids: CASTPRGEVWSYEQYF.